Listed here are 20 T cell receptor beta chains from one sample, sequenced in a study of T cells in Graves' hyperthyroidism and ophthalmopathy. There were TCR beta CDR3 regions amplified from RNA transcripts. TCR CDR3 underwent first-round RT-PCR with the HTBI primer set. Via MiXCR, TCRdb re-called the multiplex PCR reads, giving one row per CDR3 protein. The sample lists more than 550,000 distinct CDR3 sequences, around 19% occurring once. The sequenced sample was blood. All receptors come from a woman in her forties or fifties with Graves' hyperthyroidism that later progressed to Graves' ophthalmopathy.

This clonotype occurred many times. The chain carries TRBV7-8 and TRBJ2-7, with 7 bases that match TRBD1. Germline assignment: CDR1 SGHVS and CDR2 FQNEAQ. The CDR3 contains 15 residues. V lost 4 bases, J lost 2 bases, and 8 bases stayed unmatched. The DNA of the CDR3 is TGTGCCAGCAGCTCCTCCGGGACAGTCCCCTACGAGCAGTACTTC. It yields the protein CASSSSGTVPYEQYF.

This clonotype was recorded at least ten times. The V gene is TRBV13, the J gene TRBJ2-7, with a possible D match to TRBD1 (6 bases). Germline CDR1 is PRHDT and CDR2 is FYEKMQ (reference sequence). V gave up 3 bases and J gave up 3 bases, with 12 bases separating them. CDR3 length: 14 residues. The CDR3 coding sequence is TGTGCCAGCAGCTTGACGAGGGGACACTACGAGCAGTACTTC. Its translation: CASSLTRGHYEQYF.

This clonotype was seen only a few times. The chain combines TRBV18 with TRBJ1-2; a weak D match, TRBD1 (6 bases). Per the germline V gene, CDR1 is KGHSH and CDR2 is LQKENI. V dropped 0 bases and J dropped 8 bases, with 19 bases sitting between them. This CDR3 region has 16 residues. CDR3 residues: CASSPPSGALPIGYTF. The CDR3, as DNA: TGTGCCAGCTCACCACCTTCAGGGGCCCTGCCTATCGGCTACACCTTC.

The rearrangement joins TRBV13 to TRBJ2-7; TRBD1 or TRBD2 may be the D gene (5 bases each). CDR1 PRHDT and CDR2 FYEKMQ come from the germline V gene (reference sequence). Trimming took off 2 bases at V and 4 bases at J, with 18 bases between the two ends. The CDR3 spans 16 residues. DNA for the CDR3: TGTGCCAGCAGCTTATTAGAGGGACCACCCGCATACGAGCAGTACTTC. Translation gives CASSLLEGPPAYEQYF. The full variable domain, its missing parts supplied by reference TRBV13 and TRBJ2-7, is AAGVIQSPRHLIKEKRETATLKCYPIPRHDTVYWYQQGPGQDPQFLISFYEKMQSDKGSIPDRFSAQQFSDYHSELNMSSLELGDSALYFCASSLLEGPPAYEQYFGPGTRLTVT.

The chain employs TRBV27 and TRBJ1-1; D unclear. There are 15 residues in the CDR3. With 6 bases removed from V and 5 bases from J, the gap between germline ends came to 19 bases. Looked up from germline, CDR1 is MNHEY and CDR2 is SMNVEV (reference sequence). CDR3 coding DNA: TGTGCCAGCAGCCTTGGCCGGCCGGGGTGGACTGAAGCTTTCTTT. Its translation: CASSLGRPGWTEAFF.

This sequence joins TRBV3-1 and TRBJ2-1; no clear D gene. The CDR3 is 16 residues long. With 2 bases removed from V and 5 bases from J, the gap between germline ends came to 16 bases. Germline CDR1 is LGHDT and CDR2 is YNNKEL (reference sequence). CDR3 in amino acids: CASSQLILGGDNEQFF. Here the CDR3 DNA reads TGTGCCAGCAGCCAATTGATCCTTGGCGGAGACAATGAGCAGTTCTTC.

The genes are TRBV12-3 or TRBV12-4 and TRBJ1-5; D not certain. V was cut by 1 base and J by 7 bases, with 5 bases left in between. The CDR3 loop spans 12 amino acids. The CDR3 bases are TGTGCCAGCAGTTTAGTATCCCAGCCCCAGCATTTT. Translated: CASSLVSQPQHF.

This clonotype was counted many times. The J gene is TRBJ1-2, the V gene TRBV11-2, with D possibly TRBD1 on 6 matching bases. The length of the CDR3 is 15 residues. CDR1 and CDR2 from the germline V gene are SGHAT and FQNNGV. The V end lost 1 base, the J end lost 4 bases, and 13 bases lay between the germline ends. CDR3 sequence reads: CASSLVGGGSYGYTF. The CDR3 DNA follows: TGTGCCAGCAGCTTAGTCGGCGGGGGCAGCTATGGCTACACCTTC.

In this sample, this clonotype turned up many times. V and J are TRBV7-9 and TRBJ1-2, with D uncertain. Germline values: CDR1 SEHNR, CDR2 FQNEAQ (reference sequence). Trimming removed 5 bases from V and 1 base from J, with 11 bases in between. The length of the CDR3 is 14 residues. This chain's CDR3 is CASSTAEVNYGYTF. CDR3 nucleotide sequence: TGTGCCAGCAGCACGGCAGAAGTTAACTATGGCTACACCTTC.

This chain connects TRBV19 to TRBJ2-5, with a weak D call TRBD1 (6 bases). CDR1 and CDR2 (germline): LNHDA, SQIVND (reference sequence). The CDR3 length is 14 residues. V was pared by 3 bases and J by 5 bases, with 13 bases between. The CDR3 region is CASSIVGALETQYF. The CDR3, as DNA: TGTGCCAGTAGTATTGTGGGGGCATTGGAGACCCAGTACTTC.

This clonotype was recorded many times. The gene calls are TRBV12-3 or TRBV12-4 and TRBJ2-7; 7 bases match TRBD2. After removal of 5 bases from V and 3 bases from J, the junction contained 7 bases not matched to a gene. The CDR3 totals 14 residues. The CDR3 protein is CASSPGEGNYEQYF. The CDR3 coding sequence is TGTGCCAGCAGTCCCGGGGAGGGGAACTACGAGCAGTACTTC.

V gene TRBV6-2 or TRBV6-3 combines with J gene TRBJ2-6; no clear D. V lost 5 bases and J lost 1, with 21 bases in between. CDR3 size: 19 residues. Germline V gives CDR1 MNHEY, CDR2 SVGEGT. The CDR3 here is CASSTHRDSKSSGANVLTF. The CDR3 DNA reads as TGTGCCAGCAGTACCCACCGCGACTCCAAATCTTCTGGGGCCAACGTCCTGACTTTC.

The V call is TRBV10-3, the J call TRBJ1-6, with 7 nucleotides matching TRBD1. The CDR3 has 15 amino acids. The V gene end was trimmed by 5 bases and the J gene end by 7 bases; junction bases not matched to a gene: 8. Germline CDR1 ENHRY, CDR2 SYGVKD. The CDR3 DNA reads as TGTGCCATCAGTAATCTCCGGGACAGAAATTCACCCCTCCACTTT. Translating gives CAISNLRDRNSPLHF.

The chain is built from TRBV7-9 and TRBJ1-4, with D possibly TRBD1 on 6 matching bases. There are 16 residues in the CDR3. In germline, CDR1 is SEHNR, CDR2 FQNEAQ (reference sequence). V was clipped by 6 bases and J by 7 bases, with 21 bases between them. The CDR3: CASSLFFDRPGEKLFF. CDR3 bases: TGTGCCAGCAGTTTGTTTTTTGACAGGCCGGGTGAAAAACTGTTTTTT. The full variable domain, completed using reference TRBV7-9 and TRBJ1-4, is DTGVSQNPRHKITKRGQNVTFRCDPISEHNRLYWYRQTLGQGPEFLTYFQNEAQLEKSRLLSDRFSAERPKGSFSTLEIQRTEQGDSAMYLCASSLFFDRPGEKLFFGSGTQLSVL.

This clonotype has more than one count but fewer than ten. The V gene is TRBV9, the J gene TRBJ1-3, with TRBD1 identical over 10 bases. Germline lookup yields CDR1 SGDLS and CDR2 YYNGEE. The CDR3 runs to 15 residues. Trimming at V came to 7 bases and at J to 6 bases, leaving 10 bases not matched to a gene. CDR3 in DNA: TGTGCCAGCGCTGACCCGGGGACAGGGGAAAACACCATATATTTT. It translates to CASADPGTGENTIYF.

This chain connects TRBV27 to TRBJ1-1; a possible D gene is TRBD1 (6 bases). Trimming stripped 2 bases from V and 7 bases from J, with 11 bases between. Germline assignment: CDR1 MNHEY and CDR2 SMNVEV (reference sequence). The CDR3 totals 13 residues. CDR3 bases: TGTGCCAGCAGTTTAGGGCAGGGGATTGAAGCTTTCTTT. Its protein is CASSLGQGIEAFF.

Only a few counts were recorded for this clonotype. The DNA of the CDR3 is TGTGCCAGCAGTAGGACAGAGGAGGGATATTCACCCCTCCACTTT. It yields the protein CASSRTEEGYSPLHF. The chain couples TRBV6-1 to TRBJ1-6; maybe TRBD1 (6 bases). In germline, CDR1 is MNHNS, CDR2 SASEGT. The CDR3 covers 15 residues. V was pared by 5 bases and J by 8 bases, with 16 bases between.

Remarks on this clonotype: Given a much more abundant clone one base away, this may be a read error. The chain combines TRBV5-4 with TRBJ2-3; TRBD1 aligns across 8 bases. This CDR3 is built from 16 residues. The trim removed 4 bases at V and 3 bases at J, leaving 10 bases unmatched. The germline gives CDR1 SGHNT, CDR2 YYREEE (reference sequence). The CDR3 spells CASSPCGGQGTDTQYF. The CDR3 DNA reads as TGTGCCAGCAGCCCCTGCGGTGGACAGGGAACAGATACGCAGTATTTT.

The rearrangement joins TRBV9 to TRBJ2-5; no clear D. CDR1 and CDR2 from the germline V gene are SGDLS and YYNGEE. With 4 bases removed from V and 3 bases from J, the gap between germline ends came to 16 bases. The CDR3 sequence is 15 residues long. CDR3 sequence: CASSLNGLVKETQYF. As DNA, the CDR3 is TGTGCCAGCAGCCTAAATGGTTTAGTGAAAGAGACCCAGTACTTC.

This clonotype was recorded at least ten times. This chain links TRBV20-1 with TRBJ1-1; weak D call: TRBD1 (5 bases). The germline gives CDR1 DFQATT, CDR2 SNEGSKA (reference sequence). The CDR3 extends over 14 amino acids. V was pared by 2 bases and J by 8 bases, with 18 bases between. The CDR3: CSARPPTVNREAFF. The CDR3 DNA follows: TGCAGTGCTAGACCCCCGACTGTGAACAGGGAAGCTTTCTTT.